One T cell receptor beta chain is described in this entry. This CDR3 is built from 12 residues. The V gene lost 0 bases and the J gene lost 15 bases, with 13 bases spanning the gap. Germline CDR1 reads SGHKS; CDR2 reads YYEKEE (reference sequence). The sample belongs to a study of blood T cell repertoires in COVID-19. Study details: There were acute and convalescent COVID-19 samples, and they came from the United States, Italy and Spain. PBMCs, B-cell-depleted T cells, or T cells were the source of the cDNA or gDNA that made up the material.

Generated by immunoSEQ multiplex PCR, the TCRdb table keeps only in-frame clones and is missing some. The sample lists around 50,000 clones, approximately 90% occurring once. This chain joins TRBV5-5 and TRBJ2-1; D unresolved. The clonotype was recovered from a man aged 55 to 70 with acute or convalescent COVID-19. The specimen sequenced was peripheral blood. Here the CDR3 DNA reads TGTGCCAGCAGCTTGGAAAGCGCGACGGGGTTCTTC. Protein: CASSLESATGFF.